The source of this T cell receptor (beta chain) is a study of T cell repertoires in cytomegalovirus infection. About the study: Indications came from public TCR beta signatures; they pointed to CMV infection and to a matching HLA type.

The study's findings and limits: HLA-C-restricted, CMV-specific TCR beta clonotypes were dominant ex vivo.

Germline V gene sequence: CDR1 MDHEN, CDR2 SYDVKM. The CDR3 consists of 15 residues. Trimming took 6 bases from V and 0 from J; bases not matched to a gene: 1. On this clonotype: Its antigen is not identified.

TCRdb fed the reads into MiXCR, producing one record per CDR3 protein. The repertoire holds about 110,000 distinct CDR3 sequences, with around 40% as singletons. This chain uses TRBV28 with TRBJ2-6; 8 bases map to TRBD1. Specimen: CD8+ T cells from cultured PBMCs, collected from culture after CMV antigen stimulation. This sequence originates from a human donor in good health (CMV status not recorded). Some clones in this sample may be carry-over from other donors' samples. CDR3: CASRDRDSGANVLTF. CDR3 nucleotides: TGTGCCAGCAGGGACAGGGACTCTGGGGCCAACGTCCTGACTTTC.